This T cell receptor beta chain was obtained from a study of blood T cell repertoires in COVID-19. The CDR3 length is 12 residues. Germline loops: CDR1 SNHLY, CDR2 FYNNEI. Trimming took 11 bases from V and 4 from J; bases not matched to a gene: 6. Source study methods: Cell counts per sample came from amplifying reference gene primers. Measured with immunoSEQ multiplex PCR; TCRdb has only the in-frame clones, and not every one. Clone size and the V and J calls come from that table; the DNA yielded D and trimming. The sample has around 240,000 clones, about 83% seen once; the top ten hold less than 8%.

This clonotype originated in a woman aged 50 to 60 with acute or convalescent COVID-19. Material: peripheral blood. The chain uses TRBV2 and TRBJ2-7; TRBD1 matches 9 bases. The CDR3 here is CAGRQGGYEQYF. The CDR3 region has the DNA TGTGCCGGCCGACAGGGGGGTTACGAGCAGTACTTC.